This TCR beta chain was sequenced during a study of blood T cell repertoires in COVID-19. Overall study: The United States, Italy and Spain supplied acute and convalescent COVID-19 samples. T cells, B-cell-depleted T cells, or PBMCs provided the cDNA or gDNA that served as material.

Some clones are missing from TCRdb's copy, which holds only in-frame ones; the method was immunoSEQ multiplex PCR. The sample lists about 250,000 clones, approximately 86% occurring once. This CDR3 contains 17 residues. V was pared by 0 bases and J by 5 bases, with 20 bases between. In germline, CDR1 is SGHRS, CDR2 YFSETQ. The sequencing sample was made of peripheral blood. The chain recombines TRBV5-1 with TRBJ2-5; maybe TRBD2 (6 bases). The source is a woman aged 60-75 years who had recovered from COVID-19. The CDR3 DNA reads TGCGCCAGCAGCTTGGGAGGAGGGCGGACAACTTCGGAGACCCAGTACTTC. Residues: CASSLGGGRTTSETQYF.